This T cell receptor (beta chain) was sequenced during a study of cytomegalovirus exposure and HLA in healthy donors. PCR amplification relied on 60 Vbeta primers (plus 13 Jbeta primers). The data were produced by immunoSEQ multiplex PCR, yet TCRdb's version contains in-frame clones alone and is incomplete. The sample shows more than 150,000 clones, less than 90% of them seen only once. This CDR3 contains 16 residues. CDR1 is MGHRA and CDR2 is YSYEKL in the germline V gene. V lost 4 bases and J 0 bases, leaving 12 bases between the germline ends. Sequenced sample: PBMCs. This TCR was sampled from a girl under three years old in good health and CMV-seronegative. This chain joins TRBV4-1 and TRBJ1-4; D may be TRBD1 (6 bases). DNA for the CDR3: TGCGCCAGCAGCCCCACCGACAGGACAACTAATGAAAAACTGTTTTTT. It translates to CASSPTDRTTNEKLFF.